The TCR beta chain under discussion was sequenced for a study of blood T cell repertoires in COVID-19 (dated by TCRdb to 2019 to 2021). For context, the study as a whole: Samples from collaborators originated in the United States, Italy and Spain and spanned both the acute and convalescent phases of COVID-19. Samples were obtained from the ongoing ImmuneRACE study (first 160 participants) and from 1,254 subjects provided by 6 global collaborators. The prospective study material was composed of cDNA or gDNA derived from T cells, B-cell-depleted T cells, or PBMCs. The repertoires were released in a freely available public database meant as a resource for research on the immune response to SARS-CoV-2. Subjects who had been exposed to COVID-19, were actively infected with it, or had recovered from it provided the deeply sampled blood TCRbeta repertoires that made up the dataset. HLA class I and class II types, where available, came from metadata supplied by the sample provider rather than from assay-based typing. The sample metadata nearly always contained a de-identified subject ID, COVID-19 status, age in years and sex. Results the study describes overall, beyond this receptor: How much clinical and demographic metadata was included differed by source and by participant, and the metadata was provided uncurated.

Worth noting for this clone: No antigen is known for it. Per-nucleotide qualities are absent, and no much larger clonotype sits a single base away.

TCRbeta CDR3 regions were amplified from genomic DNA by means of the immunoSEQ Assay, a bias-controlled multiplex PCR. The study's processing was this. The number of nucleated cells in each sample was estimated from the amplification of reference gene primers within the assay. To quantify the absolute abundance of each unique TCRbeta CDR3 rearrangement, sequence reads were collapsed and filtered. Productive Simpson clonality was computed per sample as the square root of Simpson's diversity index over productive rearrangements. TCRdb took this table from immuneACCESS and kept in-frame rearrangements with V and J called. Such tables lack part of the clones; where checked against another copy, unresolved V genes explain under half of the gap, and the rest is unexplained. D and trimming were read from the DNA, whereas the V and J calls and clone size are those reported in that table. The sample includes hundreds of thousands of clones, with almost 90% observed a single time. 1.3% to 1.5% of the sample is taken by the ten largest.

The collaborating institutions used their own protocols to collect whole blood in K2EDTA tubes. For TCRbeta analysis, collaborator samples were shipped as frozen whole blood, as isolated PBMCs, or as DNA extracted from either sample type. CDR1 and CDR2 are read off the germline V gene as MGHRA and YSYEKL. V has 1 base trimmed and J has 5 bases trimmed; junction bases matching no gene number 13. Counted from cysteine to phenylalanine, this CDR3 has 17 amino acids. CDR3 DNA only is kept here, 51 bases in frame from base 1. The clonotype was recovered from a man older than 75 with acute or convalescent COVID-19. The specimen was peripheral blood. Rearrangement joined TRBV4-1 to TRBJ2-5, and 7 junctional nucleotides match TRBD2. The CDR3 protein is CASSQAPPRGRVETQYF. DNA sequence: TGCGCCAGCAGCCAAGCCCCTCCCCGGGGGAGGGTGGAGACCCAGTACTTC.